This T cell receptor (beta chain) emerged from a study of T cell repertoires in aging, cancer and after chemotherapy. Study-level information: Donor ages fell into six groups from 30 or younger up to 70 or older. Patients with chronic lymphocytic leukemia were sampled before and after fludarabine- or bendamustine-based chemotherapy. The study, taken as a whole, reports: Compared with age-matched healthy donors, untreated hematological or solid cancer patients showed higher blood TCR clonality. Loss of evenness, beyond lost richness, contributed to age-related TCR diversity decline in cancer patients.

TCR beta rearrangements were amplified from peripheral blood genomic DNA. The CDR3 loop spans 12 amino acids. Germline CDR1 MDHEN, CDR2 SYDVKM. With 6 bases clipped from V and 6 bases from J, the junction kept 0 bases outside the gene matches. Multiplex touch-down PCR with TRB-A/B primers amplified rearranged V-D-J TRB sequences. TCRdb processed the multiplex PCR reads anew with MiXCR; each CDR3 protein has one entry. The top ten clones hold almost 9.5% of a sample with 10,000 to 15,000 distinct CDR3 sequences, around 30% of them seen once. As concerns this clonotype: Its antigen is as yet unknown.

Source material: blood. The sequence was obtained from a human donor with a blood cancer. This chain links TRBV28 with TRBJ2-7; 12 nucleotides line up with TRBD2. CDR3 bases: TGTGCCAGCAGGACTAGCGGGAGCGAGCAGTACTTC. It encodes CASRTSGSEQYF. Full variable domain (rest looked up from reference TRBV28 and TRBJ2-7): DVKVTQSSRYLVKRTGEKVFLECVQDMDHENMFWYRQDPGLGLRLIYFSYDVKMKEKGDIPEGYSVSREKKERFSLILESASTNQTSMYLCASRTSGSEQYFGPGTRLTVT.